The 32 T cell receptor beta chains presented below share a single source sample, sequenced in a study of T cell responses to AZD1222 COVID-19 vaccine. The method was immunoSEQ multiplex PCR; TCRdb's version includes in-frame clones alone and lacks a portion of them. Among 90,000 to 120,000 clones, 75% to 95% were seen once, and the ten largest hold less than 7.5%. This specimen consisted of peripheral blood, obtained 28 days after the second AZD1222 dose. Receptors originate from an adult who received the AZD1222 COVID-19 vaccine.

CDR3 amino acids: CASRRQGGPNTEAFF. DNA of the CDR3: TGTGCCAGCAGAAGACAGGGAGGTCCGAACACTGAAGCTTTCTTT. The genes are TRBV6-5 and TRBJ1-1, with 7 bases matching TRBD1. The CDR3 length is 15 residues. CDR1 and CDR2 (germline): MNHEY, SVGAGI. The V and J ends lost 6 bases and 1 base, in that order; junction bases with no gene match: 8.

CDR3 protein: CASSRGSGGDYGYTF. The CDR3 region has the DNA TGTGCCAGCAGCCGGGGGTCAGGGGGCGACTATGGCTACACCTTC. V gene TRBV7-6 combines with J gene TRBJ1-2, with TRBD1 matching over 8 bases. Germline-derived CDR1 and CDR2 are SGHVS and FNYEAQ. The CDR3 runs to 15 residues. The V gene end was trimmed by 5 bases and the J gene end by 3 bases; junction bases not matched to a gene: 8.

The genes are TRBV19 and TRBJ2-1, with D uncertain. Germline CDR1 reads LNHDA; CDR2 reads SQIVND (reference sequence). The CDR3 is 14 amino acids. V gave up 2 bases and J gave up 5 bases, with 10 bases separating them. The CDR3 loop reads CASSITGYNNEQFF. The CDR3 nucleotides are TGTGCCAGTAGTATAACCGGCTATAACAATGAGCAGTTCTTC.

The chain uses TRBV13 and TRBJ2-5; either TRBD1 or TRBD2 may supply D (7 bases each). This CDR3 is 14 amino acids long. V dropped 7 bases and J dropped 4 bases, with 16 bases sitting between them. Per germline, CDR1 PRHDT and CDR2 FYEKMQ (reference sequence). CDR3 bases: TGTGCCAGCACTCAGGGGGGGGGCCGAGAGACCCAGTACTTC. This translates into CASTQGGGRETQYF.

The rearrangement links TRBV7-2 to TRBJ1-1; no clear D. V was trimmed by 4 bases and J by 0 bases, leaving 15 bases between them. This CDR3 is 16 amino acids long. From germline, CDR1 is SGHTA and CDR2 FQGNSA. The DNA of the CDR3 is TGTGCCAGCAGCTCCTCGGCGGTACTTTTGAACACTGAAGCTTTCTTT. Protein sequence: CASSSSAVLLNTEAFF.

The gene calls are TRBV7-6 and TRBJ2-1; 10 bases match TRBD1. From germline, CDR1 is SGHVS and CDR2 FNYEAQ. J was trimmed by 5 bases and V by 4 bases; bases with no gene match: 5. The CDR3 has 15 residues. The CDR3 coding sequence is TGTGCCAGCAGCTCACCCGGGACAGGGGACAATGAGCAGTTCTTC. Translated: CASSSPGTGDNEQFF. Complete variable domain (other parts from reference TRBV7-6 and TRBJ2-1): GAGVSQSPRYKVTKRGQDVALRCDPISGHVSLYWYRQALGQGPEFLTYFNYEAQQDKSGLPNDRFSAERPEGSISTLTIQRTEQRDSAMYRCASSSPGTGDNEQFFGPGTRLTVL.

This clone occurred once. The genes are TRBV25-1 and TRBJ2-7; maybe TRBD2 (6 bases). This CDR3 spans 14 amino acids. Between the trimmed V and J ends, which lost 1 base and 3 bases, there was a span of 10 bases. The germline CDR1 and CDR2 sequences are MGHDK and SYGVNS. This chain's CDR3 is CASSEFGGDYEQYF. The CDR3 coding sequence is TGTGCCAGCAGTGAATTCGGGGGAGACTACGAGCAGTACTTC.

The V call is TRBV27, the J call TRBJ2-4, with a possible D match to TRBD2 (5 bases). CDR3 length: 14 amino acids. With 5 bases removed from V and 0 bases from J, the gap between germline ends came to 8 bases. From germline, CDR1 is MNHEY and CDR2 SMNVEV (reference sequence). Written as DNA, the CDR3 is TGTGCCAGCAGTCCAGCGGTAGCCAAAAACATTCAGTACTTC. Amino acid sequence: CASSPAVAKNIQYF.

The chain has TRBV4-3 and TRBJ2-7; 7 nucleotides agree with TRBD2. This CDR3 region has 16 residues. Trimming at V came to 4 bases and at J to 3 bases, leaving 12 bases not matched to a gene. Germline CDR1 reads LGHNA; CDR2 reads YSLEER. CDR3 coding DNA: TGCGCCAGCAGCCCACAGAGGCTAGCGGTCGACTACGAGCAGTACTTC. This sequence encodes CASSPQRLAVDYEQYF.

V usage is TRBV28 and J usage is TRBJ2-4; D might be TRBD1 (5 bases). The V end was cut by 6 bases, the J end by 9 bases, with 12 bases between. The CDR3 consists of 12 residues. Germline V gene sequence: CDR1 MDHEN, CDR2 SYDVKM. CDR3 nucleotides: TGTGCCAGCAGCCGACAGTTCGGCATTCAGTACTTC. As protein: CASSRQFGIQYF.

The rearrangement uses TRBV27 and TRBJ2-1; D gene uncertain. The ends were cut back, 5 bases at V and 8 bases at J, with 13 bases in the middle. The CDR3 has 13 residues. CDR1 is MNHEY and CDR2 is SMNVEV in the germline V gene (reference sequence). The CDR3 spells CASSPPTWHEQFF. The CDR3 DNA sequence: TGTGCCAGCAGTCCACCGACCTGGCATGAGCAGTTCTTC.

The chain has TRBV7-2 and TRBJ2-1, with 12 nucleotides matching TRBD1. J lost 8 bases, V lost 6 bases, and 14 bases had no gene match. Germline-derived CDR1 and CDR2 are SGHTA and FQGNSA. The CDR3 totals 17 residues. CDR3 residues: CASSFPQGQGAQHEQFF. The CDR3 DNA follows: TGTGCCAGCAGTTTTCCCCAGGGACAGGGGGCGCAACATGAGCAGTTCTTC.

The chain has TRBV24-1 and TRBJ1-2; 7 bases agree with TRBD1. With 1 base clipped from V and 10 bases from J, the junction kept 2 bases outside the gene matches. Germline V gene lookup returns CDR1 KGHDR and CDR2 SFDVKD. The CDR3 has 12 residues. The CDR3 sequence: CATSDFGQDYTF. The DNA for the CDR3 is TGTGCCACCAGTGATTTTGGACAGGACTACACCTTC.

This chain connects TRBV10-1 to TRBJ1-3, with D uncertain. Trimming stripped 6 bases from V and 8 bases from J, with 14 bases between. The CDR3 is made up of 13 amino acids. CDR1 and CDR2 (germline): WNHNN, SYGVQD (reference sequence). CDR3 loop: CASSEKPGDTIYF. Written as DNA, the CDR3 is TGCGCCAGCAGCGAGAAGCCCGGGGACACCATATATTTT.

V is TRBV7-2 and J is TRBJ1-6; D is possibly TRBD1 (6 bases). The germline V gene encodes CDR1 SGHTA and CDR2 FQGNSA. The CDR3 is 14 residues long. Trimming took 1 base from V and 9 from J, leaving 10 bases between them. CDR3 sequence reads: CASSLGQGSSPLHF. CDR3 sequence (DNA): TGTGCCAGCAGCTTAGGTCAGGGGAGTTCACCCCTCCACTTT.

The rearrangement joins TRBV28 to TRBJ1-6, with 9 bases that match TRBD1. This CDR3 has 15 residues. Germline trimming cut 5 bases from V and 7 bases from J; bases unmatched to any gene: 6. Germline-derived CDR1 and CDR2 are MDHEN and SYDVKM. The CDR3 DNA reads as TGTGCCAGCAGTATAAGGGACAGGGAGAATTCACCCCTCCACTTT. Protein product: CASSIRDRENSPLHF.

CDR3 protein: CASRKESGNQPQHF. The CDR3 DNA reads as TGTGCCAGTAGAAAGGAGTCGGGCAATCAGCCCCAGCATTTT. The V gene is TRBV6-6, the J gene TRBJ1-5; D gene ambiguous. The CDR3 is 14 residues long. The V end was cut by 9 bases, the J end by 2 bases, with 14 bases between. Germline loops: CDR1 MNHNY, CDR2 SVGAGI (reference sequence).

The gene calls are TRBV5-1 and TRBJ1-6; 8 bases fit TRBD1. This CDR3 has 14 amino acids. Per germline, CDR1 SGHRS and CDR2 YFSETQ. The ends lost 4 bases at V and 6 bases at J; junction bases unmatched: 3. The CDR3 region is CASSPDRVNSPLHF. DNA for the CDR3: TGCGCCAGCAGCCCGGACAGGGTTAATTCACCCCTCCACTTT.

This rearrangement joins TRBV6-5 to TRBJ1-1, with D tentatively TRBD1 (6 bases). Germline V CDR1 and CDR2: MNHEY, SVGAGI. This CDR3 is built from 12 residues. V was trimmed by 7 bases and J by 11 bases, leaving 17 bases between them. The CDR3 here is CASNKAQGSAFF. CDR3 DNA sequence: TGTGCCAGCAATAAGGCACAGGGTTCGGCTTTCTTT.

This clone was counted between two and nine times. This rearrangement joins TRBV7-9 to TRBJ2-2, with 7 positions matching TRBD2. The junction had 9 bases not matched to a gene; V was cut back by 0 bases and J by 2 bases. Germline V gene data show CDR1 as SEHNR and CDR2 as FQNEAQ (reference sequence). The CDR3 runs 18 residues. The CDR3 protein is CASSLASSGVFNTGELFF. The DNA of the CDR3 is TGTGCCAGCAGCTTAGCATCCAGCGGGGTCTTTAACACCGGGGAGCTGTTTTTT.

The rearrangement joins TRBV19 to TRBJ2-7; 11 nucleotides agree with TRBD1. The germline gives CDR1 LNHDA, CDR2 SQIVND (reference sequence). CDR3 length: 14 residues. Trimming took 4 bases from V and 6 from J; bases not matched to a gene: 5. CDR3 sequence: CASSTRDRGGEQYF. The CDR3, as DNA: TGTGCCAGTAGTACTCGGGACAGGGGGGGCGAGCAGTACTTC. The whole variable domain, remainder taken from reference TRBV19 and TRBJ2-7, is DGGITQSPKYLFRKEGQNVTLSCEQNLNHDAMYWYRQDPGQGLRLIYYSQIVNDFQKGDIAEGYSVSREKKESFPLTVTSAQKNPTAFYLCASSTRDRGGEQYFGPGTRLTVT.

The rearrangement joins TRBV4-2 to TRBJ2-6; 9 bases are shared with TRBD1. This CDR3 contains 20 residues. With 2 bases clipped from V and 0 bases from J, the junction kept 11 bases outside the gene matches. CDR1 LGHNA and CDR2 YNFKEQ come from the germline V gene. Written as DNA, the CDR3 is TGTGCCAGCAGCCAACCTAAGGAGGGGACAGGGACCTCTGGGGCCAACGTCCTGACTTTC. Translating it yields CASSQPKEGTGTSGANVLTF.

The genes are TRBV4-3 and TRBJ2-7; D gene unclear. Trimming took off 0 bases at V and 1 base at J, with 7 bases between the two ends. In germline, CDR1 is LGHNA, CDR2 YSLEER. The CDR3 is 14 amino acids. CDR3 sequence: CASSQDNESYEQYF. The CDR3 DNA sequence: TGCGCCAGCAGCCAAGATAACGAATCCTACGAGCAGTACTTC.

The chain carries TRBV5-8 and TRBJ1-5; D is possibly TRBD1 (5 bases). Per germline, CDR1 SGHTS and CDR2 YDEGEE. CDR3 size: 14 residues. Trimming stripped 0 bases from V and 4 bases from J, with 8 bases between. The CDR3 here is CASSLGRGNQPQHF. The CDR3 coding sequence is TGTGCCAGCAGCTTGGGGCGGGGGAATCAGCCCCAGCATTTT.

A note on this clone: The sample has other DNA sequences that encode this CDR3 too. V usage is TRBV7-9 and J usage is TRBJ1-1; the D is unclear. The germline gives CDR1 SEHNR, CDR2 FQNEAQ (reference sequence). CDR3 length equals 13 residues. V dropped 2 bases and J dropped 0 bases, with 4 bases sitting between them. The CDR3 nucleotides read TGTGCCAGCAGCTTAACGGTGAACACTGAAGCTTTCTTT. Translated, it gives CASSLTVNTEAFF.

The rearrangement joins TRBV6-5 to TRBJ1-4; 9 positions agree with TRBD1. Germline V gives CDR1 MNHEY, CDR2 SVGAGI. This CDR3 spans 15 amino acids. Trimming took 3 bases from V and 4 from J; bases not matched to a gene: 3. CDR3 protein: CASSYGQGSNEKLFF. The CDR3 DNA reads TGTGCCAGCAGTTATGGACAGGGGAGTAATGAAAAACTGTTTTTT.

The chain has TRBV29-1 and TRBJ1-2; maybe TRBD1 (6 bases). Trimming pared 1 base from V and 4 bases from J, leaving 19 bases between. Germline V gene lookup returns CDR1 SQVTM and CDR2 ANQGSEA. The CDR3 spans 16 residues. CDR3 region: CSVEGAGDGLAYGYTF. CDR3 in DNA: TGCAGCGTTGAAGGGGCAGGGGATGGGTTAGCCTATGGCTACACCTTC.

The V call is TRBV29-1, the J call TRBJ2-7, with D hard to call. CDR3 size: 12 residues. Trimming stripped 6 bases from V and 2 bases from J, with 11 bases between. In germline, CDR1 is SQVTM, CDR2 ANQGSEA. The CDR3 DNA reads TGCAGCGTCATGACACAAGCCTACGAGCAGTACTTC. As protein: CSVMTQAYEQYF.

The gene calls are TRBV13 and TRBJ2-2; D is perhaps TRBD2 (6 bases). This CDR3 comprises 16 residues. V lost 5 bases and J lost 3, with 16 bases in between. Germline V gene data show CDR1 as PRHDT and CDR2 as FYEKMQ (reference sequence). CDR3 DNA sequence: TGTGCCAGCAGCAATAGCGGAGTAGGTTACACCGGGGAGCTGTTTTTT. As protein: CASSNSGVGYTGELFF.

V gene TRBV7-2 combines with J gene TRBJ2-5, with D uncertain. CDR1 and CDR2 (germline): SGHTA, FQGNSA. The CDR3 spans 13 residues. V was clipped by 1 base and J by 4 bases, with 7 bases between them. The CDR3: CASSLVPPETQYF. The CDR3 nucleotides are TGTGCCAGCAGCTTAGTCCCACCAGAGACCCAGTACTTC.

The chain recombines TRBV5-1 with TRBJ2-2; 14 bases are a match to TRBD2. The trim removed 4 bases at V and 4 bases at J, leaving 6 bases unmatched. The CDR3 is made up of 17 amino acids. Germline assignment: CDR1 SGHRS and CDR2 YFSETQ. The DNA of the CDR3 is TGCGCCAGCAGCGCGGGACTAGCGGGGGCCTTCACCGGGGAGCTGTTTTTT. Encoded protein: CASSAGLAGAFTGELFF.

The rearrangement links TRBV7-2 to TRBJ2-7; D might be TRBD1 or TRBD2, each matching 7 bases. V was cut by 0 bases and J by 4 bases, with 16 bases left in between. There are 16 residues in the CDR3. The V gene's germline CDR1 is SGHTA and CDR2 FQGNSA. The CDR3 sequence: CASSLAGGGGPYEQYF. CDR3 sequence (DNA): TGTGCCAGCAGCTTAGCGGGGGGAGGGGGCCCTTACGAGCAGTACTTC.